The 10 T cell receptor beta chains listed next were all sequenced from one sample in a study of shared clonotypes between healthy human individuals. Repertoires were generated with immunoSEQ multiplex PCR, while TCRdb's copy carries only in-frame clones and drops some. The profile shows about 490,000 clones, around 73% of them singletons. The sequenced sample consisted of PBMCs. Source of these receptors: a woman in her 40s in good health. Some clones in this sample may be carry-over from other donors' samples.

Only one count was recorded for this clone. The chain uses TRBV5-4 and TRBJ2-3, with 7 bases identical to TRBD1. V dropped 4 bases and J dropped 4; count of bases not matched to a gene: 6. Germline V gene sequence: CDR1 SGHNT, CDR2 YYREEE (reference sequence). This CDR3 has 14 residues. CDR3 coding DNA: TGTGCCAGCAGCAGCAGACAGGGTTCAGATACGCAGTATTTT. Translating gives CASSSRQGSDTQYF.

V gene TRBV7-2 combines with J gene TRBJ2-5, with 8 bases that match TRBD2. The CDR3 contains 15 residues. V was clipped by 7 bases and J by 4 bases; unmatched bases: 11. From germline, CDR1 is SGHTA and CDR2 FQGNSA. The CDR3 reads CASTKLAASGETQYF. The CDR3 DNA sequence: TGTGCCAGCACCAAACTAGCGGCCTCCGGAGAGACCCAGTACTTC. Looking up the rest from reference TRBV7-2 and TRBJ2-5 gives the full variable domain: GAGVSQSPSNKVTEKGKDVELRCDPISGHTALYWYRQSLGQGLEFLIYFQGNSAPDKSGLPSDRFSAERTGGSVSTLTIQRTQQEDSAVYLCASTKLAASGETQYFGPGTRLLVL.

This clone has only a few counts. The V gene is TRBV11-2, the J gene TRBJ1-1, with D hard to call. The CDR3 length is 11 residues. The V gene's germline CDR1 is SGHAT and CDR2 FQNNGV. V lost 3 bases and J 7 bases, leaving 6 bases between the germline ends. CDR3 DNA sequence: TGTGCCAGCAGCTTGGGTAGTGAAGCTTTCTTT. Residues: CASSLGSEAFF.

The chain employs TRBV21-1 and TRBJ2-5; TRBD1 is the table's D call, not checked against the DNA. TRBV21-1 is a pseudogene segment. The CDR3 sequence is 17 residues long. In DNA form, the CDR3 reads TGTGCCAGCGAGAAAACCCCGTCGGACAGGGCAAAGGAGACCCAGTACTTC. Protein product: CASEKTPSDRAKETQYF.

The chain employs TRBV5-1 and TRBJ1-1; TRBD1 is a possible D gene (5 bases). CDR1 SGHRS and CDR2 YFSETQ come from the germline V gene. Trimming took 3 bases from V and 5 from J, leaving 17 bases between them. The CDR3 runs 15 residues. DNA of the CDR3: TGCGCCAGCAGCTCCCAAGCGGGCTCAGGGACTGAAGCTTTCTTT. Its translation is CASSSQAGSGTEAFF.

V is TRBV2 and J is TRBJ2-7; D is undetermined. V was shortened by 4 bases and J by 7 bases, with 17 bases between the two germline ends. CDR3 length: 14 amino acids. CDR1 SNHLY and CDR2 FYNNEI come from the germline V gene. CDR3 sequence: CASSAGSGVSEQYF. For the CDR3, the DNA is TGTGCCAGCAGTGCGGGTAGTGGTGTTAGTGAGCAGTACTTC.

The chain carries TRBV4-2 and TRBJ2-3; D unclear. The CDR3 sequence is 18 residues long. Germline lookup yields CDR1 LGHNA and CDR2 YNFKEQ. The germline V and J ends were trimmed by 1 base and 1 base, with 18 bases remaining between them. CDR3 sequence (DNA): TGTGCCAGCAGCCAAGCGAGTGTAATTGCTTCTGGCACAGATACGCAGTATTTT. Residues: CASSQASVIASGTDTQYF.

This chain joins TRBV16 and TRBJ2-5; no clear D. Trimming took off 1 base at V and 1 base at J, with 4 bases between the two ends. The germline gives CDR1 KGHSY, CDR2 FQNENV. This CDR3 is 13 amino acids long. CDR3 nucleotides: TGTGCCAGCAGCCAATTCCTCCAAGAGACCCAGTACTTC. Translated, it gives CASSQFLQETQYF. Combining the CDR3 with reference TRBV16 and TRBJ2-5 gives the whole variable domain GEEVAQTPKHLVRGEGQKAKLYCAPIKGHSYVFWYQQVLKNEFKFLISFQNENVFDETGMPKERFSAKCLPNSPCSLEIQATKLEDSAVYFCASSQFLQETQYFGPGTRLLVL.

The gene calls are TRBV5-1 and TRBJ2-1; perhaps TRBD1 as D (8 bases). The CDR3 totals 19 residues. V lost 3 bases and J 0 bases, leaving 22 bases between the germline ends. Germline CDR1 SGHRS, CDR2 YFSETQ. This CDR3 reads CASSSTYRGGPGSYNEQFF. The CDR3 DNA sequence: TGCGCCAGCAGCTCAACCTACAGGGGGGGGCCGGGCTCCTACAATGAGCAGTTCTTC.

The chain recombines TRBV5-5 with TRBJ2-2; the match to TRBD1 covers 10 bases. V was pared by 4 bases and J by 7 bases, with 7 bases of the junction left unmatched. CDR3 length equals 15 residues. Germline V lookup: CDR1 SGHKS, CDR2 YYEKEE (reference sequence). The CDR3 coding sequence is TGTGCCAGCAGCCCCCGGGACAGGGGTGGCGGGGAGCTGTTTTTT. It translates to CASSPRDRGGGELFF.